Listed here are 26 T cell receptor beta chains from one sample, sequenced in a study of persistence of HIV-infected CD4 T cells. Cells were stimulated with overlapping HIV-1 Gag 15-mer peptides. Sorting selected CD4+ T cells upregulating both CD40 ligand and CD69. The libraries were made with immunoSEQ version 4 in survey mode. Measured with immunoSEQ multiplex PCR; TCRdb has only the in-frame clones, and not every one. The data show under 35,000 clones, around 70% seen once. The antigens these receptors bind are not known. The sample in question was CD4+ T cells sorted from PBMCs after approximately 19-hour stimulation, obtained from a patient who received antiretroviral therapy. The source of these receptors is an adult man with HIV who was CMV-seropositive.

Comments on this clone: The same CDR3 arises from other DNA sequences in this sample as well. The rearrangement joins TRBV5-1 to TRBJ1-1; no firm D call. Germline values: CDR1 SGHRS, CDR2 YFSETQ. This CDR3 region has 12 residues. V lost 4 bases to trimming and J lost 1 base, with 5 bases between them. The CDR3 DNA is TGCGCCAGCAGCGTGGAGAACACTGAAGCTTTCTTT. It codes for CASSVENTEAFF.

This clone was detected only a few times. V usage is TRBV28 and J usage is TRBJ1-2; D not resolved. Germline CDR1 MDHEN, CDR2 SYDVKM. With 4 bases removed from V and 8 bases from J, the gap between germline ends came to 11 bases. The CDR3 loop spans 12 amino acids. CDR3 loop: CASSWVGYGYTF. DNA of the CDR3: TGTGCCAGCAGTTGGGTTGGGTACGGCTACACCTTC.

The rearrangement links TRBV28 to TRBJ1-4; tentatively, D is TRBD1 (5 bases). CDR3 length: 14 residues. Germline CDR1 is MDHEN and CDR2 is SYDVKM. V was cut by 2 bases and J by 7 bases, with 11 bases left in between. CDR3: CASSLQGAGEKLFF. DNA for the CDR3: TGTGCCAGCAGTTTACAAGGGGCTGGTGAAAAACTGTTTTTT.

This clone was observed a handful of times. The CDR3 sequence: CASTSDRVLFNSPLHF. In DNA form, the CDR3 reads TGTGCCAGCACCTCGGACAGGGTACTCTTTAATTCACCCCTCCACTTT. This chain links TRBV28 with TRBJ1-6; TRBD1 matches 8 bases. The length of the CDR3 is 16 residues. Germline V gives CDR1 MDHEN, CDR2 SYDVKM. The ends lost 7 bases at V and 6 bases at J; junction bases unmatched: 11.

J is TRBJ2-1 and V is TRBV7-7; 12 bases map to TRBD2. Germline V lookup: CDR1 SSHAT, CDR2 FNYEAQ (reference sequence). The CDR3 runs to 15 residues. V dropped 5 bases and J dropped 8; count of bases not matched to a gene: 7. The CDR3 DNA is TGTGCCAGCAGCCGTTCTAGCGGGGGGGCATATGAGCAGTTCTTC. Its protein is CASSRSSGGAYEQFF.

The genes are TRBV6-5 and TRBJ2-1; tentatively, D is TRBD1 or TRBD2 (5 bases each). Germline V lookup: CDR1 MNHEY, CDR2 SVGAGI. V lost 7 bases and J 2 bases, leaving 15 bases between the germline ends. This CDR3 comprises 15 residues. The CDR3 coding sequence is TGTGCCAGCAATCGGGGCGATTCCCCCTACAATGAGCAGTTCTTC. It is translated as CASNRGDSPYNEQFF.

The V and J genes are TRBV19 and TRBJ1-1; D not certain. V gave up 7 bases and J gave up 4 bases, with 16 bases separating them. The CDR3 extends over 14 amino acids. Germline lookup yields CDR1 LNHDA and CDR2 SQIVND (reference sequence). In DNA, the CDR3 is TGTGCCAGTACCCTTGAGGGTCTCTCCACTGAAGCTTTCTTT. This codes for CASTLEGLSTEAFF.

J is TRBJ1-6 and V is TRBV6-4; a possible D gene is TRBD1 (6 bases). V lost 6 bases and J 7 bases, leaving 13 bases between the germline ends. There are 14 residues in the CDR3. CDR1 and CDR2 (germline): MRHNA, SNTAGT. The DNA for the CDR3 is TGTGCCAGCAGCTGGGGGACAAACAATTCACCCCTCCACTTT. Translating gives CASSWGTNNSPLHF.

The rearrangement links TRBV24-1 to TRBJ2-1; 8 bases agree with TRBD1. CDR3 length equals 15 residues. J gave up 10 bases and V 6 bases, and 13 bases lay outside the gene matches. Germline CDR1 and CDR2: KGHDR and SFDVKD. This chain's CDR3 is CATSSLHRGANEQFF. CDR3 in DNA: TGTGCCACCAGTAGCCTTCACAGGGGGGCCAACGAGCAGTTCTTC.

This CDR3 reads CASSRSGGRTGELFF. DNA for the CDR3: TGTGCCAGCAGCCGATCAGGGGGCAGAACCGGGGAGCTGTTTTTT. The chain carries TRBV3-1 (or the pseudogene TRBV3-2) and TRBJ2-2, with 8 bases aligning to TRBD1. Losses at the gene ends were 4 bases for V and 5 bases for J; bases not matched to a gene: 6. Germline assignment: CDR1 LGHDT and CDR2 YNNKEL (reference sequence). The CDR3 is 15 residues long.

The chain employs TRBV9 and TRBJ1-5, with TRBD1 identical over 7 bases. The CDR3 totals 15 residues. Trimming at V came to 3 bases and at J to 5 bases, leaving 8 bases not matched to a gene. The germline V gene has CDR1 SGDLS and CDR2 YYNGEE. The CDR3 nucleotides are TGTGCCAGCAGCGAGGGGGACAGTTACTATCAGCCCCAGCATTTT. It yields the protein CASSEGDSYYQPQHF.

The V and J genes are TRBV28 and TRBJ2-1; D call uncertain. CDR1 and CDR2 from the germline V gene are MDHEN and SYDVKM. The CDR3 has 15 amino acids. Trimming cost V 6 bases and J 8 bases, with 20 bases left between them. The CDR3 DNA reads TGTGCCAGCAGCCGCATGACCTTCTCCCTGGATGAGCAGTTCTTC. Encoded protein: CASSRMTFSLDEQFF.

Comments on this clone: A read error may account for a junction end that differs from germline. This chain connects TRBV10-3 to TRBJ2-3, with no clear D. CDR1 is ENHRY and CDR2 is SYGVKD in the germline V gene. The CDR3 sequence is 12 residues long. The CDR3 nucleotides read TGTGCCATCAGTGAGTCGAATTTGCCCACGACGTTT. The encoded protein is CAISESNLPTTF.

The V gene is TRBV6-5, the J gene TRBJ2-7; 10 bases match TRBD1. Germline assignment: CDR1 MNHEY and CDR2 SVGAGI. The CDR3 is 15 residues long. V shed 7 bases, J shed 7 bases, and the junction held 13 bases outside the gene matches. CDR3 protein: CASNERGQGPGEQYF. The CDR3 DNA reads as TGTGCCAGCAACGAGCGGGGACAGGGGCCGGGGGAGCAGTACTTC.

This clone appeared a single time. The chain recombines TRBV6-5 with TRBJ2-1; D is undetermined. CDR3 length equals 15 residues. Trimming shortened V by 6 bases and J by 5 bases, and 17 bases separated the two germline ends. Germline CDR1 is MNHEY and CDR2 is SVGAGI. The CDR3 coding sequence is TGTGCCAGCAGACCATGGGAACCGATGCACAATGAGCAGTTCTTC. It codes for CASRPWEPMHNEQFF.

This sequence joins TRBV6-1 and TRBJ1-2; D unclear. CDR1 is MNHNS, CDR2 SASEGT, per germline. V was pared by 0 bases and J by 4 bases, with 15 bases between. The CDR3 totals 16 residues. CDR3 region: CASSEAQPYLGYGYTF. The CDR3 DNA reads TGTGCCAGCAGTGAAGCGCAGCCTTATCTTGGCTATGGCTACACCTTC.

This chain links TRBV6-1 with TRBJ1-5, with D maybe TRBD1 (6 bases). Germline V CDR1 and CDR2: MNHNS, SASEGT. The CDR3 runs 16 residues. Between the trimmed V and J ends, which lost 4 bases and 4 bases, there was a span of 17 bases. This chain's CDR3 is CASSARMTGGNQPQHF. In DNA, the CDR3 is TGTGCCAGCAGTGCAAGGATGACAGGTGGTAATCAGCCCCAGCATTTT.

The chain joins TRBV24-1 to TRBJ2-7, with D possibly being TRBD2 (5 bases). Trimming took off 0 bases at V and 6 bases at J, with 8 bases between the two ends. This CDR3 spans 13 amino acids. Germline values: CDR1 KGHDR, CDR2 SFDVKD. CDR3: CATSDLEGREQYF. CDR3 bases: TGTGCCACCAGTGATTTGGAGGGTCGCGAGCAGTACTTC.

The count of this clone is one. The rearrangement uses TRBV18 and TRBJ2-2, with a weak D call TRBD1 (6 bases). The CDR3 totals 17 residues. In germline, CDR1 is KGHSH, CDR2 LQKENI. Trimming removed 0 bases from V and 1 base from J, with 12 bases in between. The CDR3 coding sequence is TGTGCCAGCTCACCACCTCTGAGGGGGAAGAACACCGGGGAGCTGTTTTTT. It is translated as CASSPPLRGKNTGELFF. Full variable domain (outside the CDR3, taken from reference TRBV18 and TRBJ2-2): NAGVMQNPRHLVRRRGQEARLRCSPMKGHSHVYWYRQLPEEGLKFMVYLQKENIIDESGMPKERFSAEFPKEGPSILRIQQVVRGDSAAYFCASSPPLRGKNTGELFFGEGSRLTVL.

This clone came up once. The chain employs TRBV3-1 (or the pseudogene TRBV3-2) and TRBJ1-4; no definite D call. V dropped 1 base and J dropped 8 bases, with 11 bases sitting between them. The germline gives CDR1 LGHDT, CDR2 YNNKEL (reference sequence). The CDR3 covers 14 residues. The CDR3 sequence is CASSQASGGEKLFF. CDR3 sequence (DNA): TGTGCCAGCAGCCAAGCGTCCGGCGGCGAAAAACTGTTTTTT.

The chain links TRBV6-6 to TRBJ2-1; unclear D gene. Trimming removed 0 bases at V and 8 bases at J, with 5 bases between. The CDR3 is made up of 12 amino acids. The V gene's germline CDR1 is MNHNY and CDR2 SVGAGI (reference sequence). The CDR3 nucleotides read TGTGCCAGCAGTTACTCGGAAGATGAGCAGTTCTTC. Protein product: CASSYSEDEQFF.

This clone was recorded a few times. The same CDR3 arises from other DNA sequences in this sample as well. The chain couples TRBV2 to TRBJ1-2; 9 bases are a match to TRBD1. This CDR3 comprises 14 residues. Germline assignment: CDR1 SNHLY and CDR2 FYNNEI. V shed 6 bases and J 8 bases; nucleotides not matched to a gene: 10. CDR3 sequence (DNA): TGTGCCAGCAGGCCGGACAGGGGTGGCTCGGGCTACACCTTC. Amino acids: CASRPDRGGSGYTF.

The chain carries TRBV2 and TRBJ1-1; perhaps TRBD1 as D (5 bases). This CDR3 has 15 amino acids. Trimming stripped 3 bases from V and 3 bases from J, with 14 bases between. Germline CDR1 reads SNHLY; CDR2 reads FYNNEI. CDR3 in DNA: TGTGCCAGCAGTGAGTGGACGCCCAGGGACACTGAAGCTTTCTTT. Translating it yields CASSEWTPRDTEAFF.

In its sample, this clone was seen once. V and J are TRBV5-1 and TRBJ2-7, with D possibly being TRBD1 (5 bases). The CDR3 loop spans 14 amino acids. The germline V and J ends were trimmed by 5 bases and 0 bases, with 12 bases remaining between them. Per germline, CDR1 SGHRS and CDR2 YFSETQ. CDR3: CASRFGQDSYEQYF. The CDR3 coding sequence is TGCGCCAGCAGATTTGGACAAGACTCCTACGAGCAGTACTTC.

The CDR3 nucleotides read TGTGCCAGCAGCTTAGGAGGGGATCGCAATCAGCCCCAGCATTTT. Its protein product is CASSLGGDRNQPQHF. The chain has TRBV7-2 and TRBJ1-5; tentative D call: TRBD1 (5 bases). Trimming left V 1 base short and J 2 bases short, with 9 bases between. Germline CDR1 reads SGHTA; CDR2 reads FQGNSA. The CDR3 loop spans 15 amino acids.

The gene calls are TRBV4-2 and TRBJ2-1, with 8 bases identical to TRBD2. Trimming took 0 bases from V and 10 from J; bases not matched to a gene: 5. Germline V gene data show CDR1 as LGHNA and CDR2 as YNFKEQ. The CDR3 sequence is 14 residues long. For the CDR3, the DNA is TGTGCCAGCAGCCAAGAGCCTAGCGGGTGGGAGCAGTTCTTC. Its translation is CASSQEPSGWEQFF.